This T cell receptor beta chain is from a study of cytomegalovirus exposure and HLA in healthy donors. The PCR had 60 Vbeta and 13 Jbeta primers. Measured with immunoSEQ multiplex PCR; TCRdb has only the in-frame clones, and not every one. The sample includes over 90,000 clones, around four fifths of them seen just once. The receptor's source is a man in his forties in good health and CMV-seronegative. Sequencing used PBMCs.

The CDR3 DNA reads as TGTGCCAGCAGCCCGCCTGGGACAGGGTACATGAACACTGAAGCTTTCTTT. Amino acids: CASSPPGTGYMNTEAFF. This chain links TRBV7-9 with TRBJ1-1, with 9 bases matching TRBD1. Germline V gene lookup returns CDR1 SEHNR and CDR2 FQNEAQ (reference sequence). V lost 5 bases to trimming and J lost 0 bases; unmatched junction nucleotides: 10. The CDR3 covers 17 residues.